This T cell receptor beta chain was recorded in a study of T cell responses to AZD1222 COVID-19 vaccine. Study-wide results and caveats: Within unmutated variant regions lay the reported targets of nearly half of spike-specific TCRs. Vaccine-associated CD4 TCRs ranged over spike, dominating at 160-218 and 743-854. White British people made up most donors, females outnumbered males, and clonal diversity was possibly underestimated. Repertoire collection took place solely once the T cell response had peaked.

On this clone itself: Its target is unknown.

Looked up from germline, CDR1 is SGHAT and CDR2 is FQNNGV. There are 17 residues in the CDR3. V shed 1 base and J 0 bases; nucleotides not matched to a gene: 6. Clones were sequenced by immunoSEQ multiplex PCR, and TCRdb holds only the in-frame ones, with some missing. This table holds approximately 92,000 clones, 90% to 95% found once. This TCR was recovered from an adult in good health. The V gene is TRBV11-2, the J gene TRBJ1-1; the match to TRBD1 covers 9 bases. The material sequenced was peripheral blood, taken on day 0 of AZD1222 vaccination. The CDR3 loop is CASSLVPGQGLNTEAFF. Written as DNA, the CDR3 is TGTGCCAGCAGCTTAGTCCCGGGACAGGGTCTGAACACTGAAGCTTTCTTT.